A selection of T cell receptor beta chains follows, all from one sample in a study of T cells in Graves' hyperthyroidism and ophthalmopathy. TCRdb passed the multiplex PCR reads through MiXCR, listing each CDR3 protein once. The sample consists of 500,000 to 550,000 distinct CDR3 sequences, 20% of them appearing once. Sequences were obtained from blood. These receptors were obtained from a man between 18 and 29 years old with Graves' hyperthyroidism. CDR3s include the opening cysteine and the closing phenylalanine or tryptophan. Each record gives: clone size, V gene, D gene, J gene, CDR3 protein, CDR3 DNA. The D gene is left open where the match is weak. Clone sizes are given selectively: once, few, many, or a class where the clone is expanded.

.	TRBV4-1	.	TRBJ1-1	CASSQEGGHGYTEACF	TGCGCCAGCAGCCAAGAGGGTGGACACGGCTACACTGAAGCTTGCTTT
few	TRBV29-1	.	TRBJ1-3	CSVSLRNTIYF	TGCAGCGTGTCTCTGAGGAACACCATATATTTT
many	TRBV7-3	.	TRBJ1-1	CASSLYPGGSTEAFF	TGTGCCAGCAGCCTATATCCCGGGGGATCGACTGAAGCTTTCTTT
many	TRBV9	TRBD1	TRBJ1-1	CASSVGQGTEAFF	TGTGCCAGCAGCGTGGGACAGGGGACTGAAGCTTTCTTT
many	TRBV24-1	.	TRBJ2-7	CATSDAQLRTTYEQYF	TGTGCCACCAGTGATGCACAGCTCCGAACAACCTACGAGCAGTACTTC
.	TRBV20-1	.	TRBJ1-2	CSARTDYGYTF	TGCAGTGCTAGGACGGACTATGGCTACACCTTC
.	TRBV11-2	TRBD2	TRBJ2-1	CASSPQRGQHNEQFF	TGTGCCAGCAGCCCCCAGCGGGGGCAGCACAATGAGCAGTTCTTC
many	TRBV24-1	.	TRBJ2-5	CATSAGGRQETQYF	TGTGCCACCAGTGCCGGAGGGCGGCAAGAGACCCAGTACTTC
few	TRBV11-1	TRBD2	TRBJ2-2	CASSSGLAGFSNTGELFF	TGTGCCAGCAGCTCGGGACTAGCGGGATTCTCGAACACCGGGGAGCTGTTTTTT
many	TRBV12-3/TRBV12-4	TRBD1	TRBJ1-5	CASSRYEGAGNQPQHF	TGTGCCAGCAGTCGATATGAGGGGGCTGGCAATCAGCCCCAGCATTTT
many	TRBV6-2/TRBV6-3	.	TRBJ1-1	CASSYSGGARISPNTEAFF	TGTGCCAGCAGTTACTCAGGGGGGGCGCGGATTTCCCCGAACACTGAAGCTTTCTTT
many	TRBV19	TRBD1	TRBJ1-5	CASSMGQGAIQPQHF	TGTGCCAGTAGTATGGGGCAGGGGGCGATCCAGCCCCAGCATTTT
many	TRBV29-1	TRBD2	TRBJ2-5	CSGGTSGAETQYF	TGCAGCGGCGGGACTAGCGGGGCAGAGACCCAGTACTTC
many	TRBV28	.	TRBJ2-7	CASSWIQGIEQYF	TGTGCCAGCAGTTGGATACAGGGCATCGAGCAGTACTTC
few	TRBV12-3/TRBV12-4	TRBD2	TRBJ2-2	CASSRSGAFTGELFF	TGTGCCAGCAGCAGAAGCGGGGCGTTCACCGGGGAGCTGTTTTTT
many	TRBV7-9	.	TRBJ1-1	CASSLGVGGTEAFF	TGTGCCAGCAGCTTAGGGGTAGGGGGCACTGAAGCTTTCTTT
.	TRBV5-1	TRBD1	TRBJ2-7	CASGGRDRGHEQYF	TGCGCCAGCGGGGGAAGGGACAGGGGGCACGAGCAGTACTTC
many	TRBV28	.	TRBJ1-1	CASSDTEAFF	TGTGCCAGCAGTGACACTGAAGCTTTCTTT
many	TRBV12-3/TRBV12-4	.	TRBJ2-7	CASSLTGSTYEQYF	TGTGCCAGCAGTTTGACAGGCTCTACCTACGAGCAGTACTTC
many	TRBV3-1	.	TRBJ1-2	CASSQRPASQDGYTF	TGTGCCAGCAGCCAGAGACCCGCCAGTCAAGATGGCTACACCTTC
many	TRBV11-1	TRBD1	TRBJ2-2	CASSSGQGISPGELFF	TGTGCCAGCAGCTCGGGACAGGGTATTAGTCCCGGGGAGCTGTTTTTT
many	TRBV6-1	.	TRBJ1-5	CASSETWDQPQHF	TGTGCCAGCAGTGAAACGTGGGATCAGCCCCAGCATTTT
.	TRBV5-1	.	TRBJ2-2	CASSLRPHGDTGELFF	TGCGCCAGCAGCTTGAGACCGCACGGGGACACCGGGGAGCTGTTTTTT
few	TRBV10-3	.	TRBJ2-6	CATRPLRASGANVLTF	TGTGCCACCCGTCCCCTTCGGGCATCTGGGGCCAACGTCCTGACTTTC
few	TRBV4-1	.	TRBJ1-1	CASSQVGQLNTEAFF	TGCGCCAGCAGCCAAGTTGGCCAGCTGAACACTGAAGCTTTCTTT
many	TRBV6-1	TRBD2	TRBJ2-2	CASSDRTRLRTGELFF	TGTGCCAGCAGTGACCGGACTAGGTTGCGCACCGGGGAGCTGTTTTTT
.	TRBV7-2	.	TRBJ1-2	CASSLAAANYGYTF	TGTGCCAGCAGCTTAGCAGCAGCTAACTATGGCTACACCTTC
many	TRBV5-1	.	TRBJ2-7	CASSFGAENYEQYF	TGCGCCAGCAGCTTCGGGGCCGAGAACTACGAGCAGTACTTC
few	TRBV7-9	.	TRBJ1-5	CASSLNSPTQHF	TGTGCCAGCAGCTTAAACAGCCCCACCCAGCATTTT
many	TRBV2	.	TRBJ1-5	CASSERTDSNQPQHF	TGTGCCAGCAGCGAACGGACGGATAGCAATCAGCCCCAGCATTTT
many	TRBV27	.	TRBJ1-6	CASRQNTGTNSPLHF	TGTGCCAGCAGACAAAACACAGGGACGAATTCACCCCTCCACTTT
many	TRBV12-3/TRBV12-4	TRBD1	TRBJ1-3	CASSIGTVAGNTIYF	TGTGCCAGCAGCATAGGGACAGTGGCTGGAAACACCATATATTTT
.	TRBV6-2/TRBV6-3	.	TRBJ2-7	CASSTGTEPSEQYF	TGTGCCAGCAGTACCGGGACGGAGCCTTCCGAGCAGTACTTC